This entry lists 15 T cell receptor beta chains sequenced from one sample in a study of T-cell reconstitution after alpha-beta-depleted transplantation in children (TCRdb year 2016). Libraries were built with PCR. The data were produced on an Illumina HiSeq 2500. TCR library preparation used molecular barcoding, with unique molecular identifiers applied to normalize quantification of the TCRbeta repertoire. The public reads were run again by TCRdb, first through fastp at Q25 and then through MiXCR, and only productive beta chains were kept. Here each entry gathers all rows of one CDR3 protein and keeps the most common genes and DNA. The sample table shows 250,000 to 400,000 distinct CDR3 sequences, and 23% are seen once. The ten largest clones take up over 9.5% of the sample. What the treatment or condition label conveys for this sample: allogeneic hematopoietic cell transplantation with graft depleted of TCRalphabeta T cells and CD19 B cells.

The material was PBMCs, mostly from graft donor cells, obtained 180 days after TCRalphabeta/CD19-depleted stem cell transplant. Source of these receptors: a male patient under 18 who had a stem cell transplant for acute lymphoblastic leukemia, so the T cells may come from the graft donor.

This clonotype was seen a few times. V is TRBV12-3 or TRBV12-4 and J is TRBJ2-3; a weak D match, TRBD2 (6 bases). The CDR3 sequence is 15 residues long. V lost 6 bases and J lost 1, with 14 bases in between. The DNA for the CDR3 is TGTGCCAGCAGACCCCGGGACTCCGGCACAGATACGCAGTATTTT. Translation gives CASRPRDSGTDTQYF.

The table lists this clonotype with a few counts. The V call is TRBV5-1, the J call TRBJ2-7, with TRBD1 identical over 9 bases. Trimming at V came to 1 base and at J to 3 bases, leaving 8 bases not matched to a gene. From germline, CDR1 is SGHRS and CDR2 YFSETQ. This CDR3 region has 16 residues. This CDR3 is CASSLTTGTGNYEQYF. CDR3 DNA: TGCGCCAGCAGCTTGACGACCGGGACAGGGAACTACGAGCAGTACTTC.

This clonotype was detected a few times. This chain links TRBV20-1 with TRBJ2-2; 7 bases line up with TRBD1. V was pared by 1 base and J by 1 base, with 0 bases of the junction left unmatched. CDR1 DFQATT and CDR2 SNEGSKA come from the germline V gene (reference sequence). This CDR3 region has 14 residues. The CDR3 DNA follows: TGCAGTGCTAGAGCAGGGGGGAACACCGGGGAGCTGTTTTTT. Translated: CSARAGGNTGELFF.

This clonotype was observed a few times. The V call is TRBV4-1, the J call TRBJ1-3; no firm D call. The germline gives CDR1 MGHRA, CDR2 YSYEKL. Deletions cut 0 bases from V and 1 base from J, with 13 bases between. CDR3 length equals 17 residues. DNA of the CDR3: TGCGCCAGCAGCCAAGACCTCGCTCGGAGGTCTGGAAACACCATATATTTT. It yields the protein CASSQDLARRSGNTIYF.

The V and J genes are TRBV6-6 and TRBJ1-1; D ambiguous. Germline CDR1 and CDR2: MNHNY and SVGAGI (reference sequence). The CDR3 has 12 amino acids. The V end was cut by 2 bases, the J end by 3 bases, with 4 bases between. CDR3 sequence (DNA): TGTGCCAGCAGTTACGAGGACACTGAAGCTTTCTTT. This translates into CASSYEDTEAFF.

The chain couples TRBV25-1 to TRBJ1-6; possibly TRBD1 for D (6 bases). There are 16 residues in the CDR3. V was trimmed by 6 bases and J by 4 bases, leaving 16 bases between them. Germline values: CDR1 MGHDK, CDR2 SYGVNS. The CDR3 protein is CASRGQPALYNSPLHF. In DNA form, the CDR3 reads TGTGCCAGCAGAGGACAGCCAGCCTTGTATAATTCACCCCTCCACTTT. Supplemented by reference TRBV25-1 and TRBJ1-6, the full variable domain reads EADIYQTPRYLVIGTGKKITLECSQTMGHDKMYWYQQDPGMELHLIHYSYGVNSTEKGDLSSESTVSRIRTEHFPLTLESARPSHTSQYLCASRGQPALYNSPLHFGNGTRLTVT.

J is TRBJ1-2 and V is TRBV20-1, with no clear D. CDR3 length: 14 residues. V was shortened by 0 bases and J by 4 bases, with 12 bases between the two germline ends. The germline gives CDR1 DFQATT, CDR2 SNEGSKA (reference sequence). CDR3 DNA sequence: TGCAGTGCTAGAGATAGAAGGATTCTCTATGGCTACACCTTC. This codes for CSARDRRILYGYTF.

The chain couples TRBV20-1 to TRBJ2-5; possible D gene TRBD1, 5 bases. This CDR3 has 13 amino acids. Trimming left V 0 bases short and J 5 bases short, with 10 bases between. Germline assignment: CDR1 DFQATT and CDR2 SNEGSKA (reference sequence). In DNA, the CDR3 is TGCAGTGCTAGAGAAAGGGGCCCGGAGACCCAGTACTTC. It is translated as CSARERGPETQYF.

The gene calls are TRBV21-1 and TRBJ1-2; TRBD1, the table's D call, was not compared with the DNA. TRBV21-1 is described as a pseudogene. The CDR3 runs to 17 residues. CDR3 in amino acids: CASTRDSHYVTNYGYTF. The DNA of the CDR3 is TGTGCCAGCACCCGCGACAGTCACTATGTGACTAACTATGGCTACACCTTC.

In its sample, this clonotype was seen a few times. The chain has TRBV5-5 and TRBJ2-1, with 10 bases that match TRBD2. V was pared by 2 bases and J by 4 bases, with 3 bases of the junction left unmatched. Germline CDR1 reads SGHKS; CDR2 reads YYEKEE (reference sequence). The CDR3 contains 15 residues. The CDR3 is CASSFRTSGYNEQFF. The CDR3 region has the DNA TGTGCCAGCAGCTTTAGGACTAGCGGATACAATGAGCAGTTCTTC.

V usage is TRBV30 and J usage is TRBJ2-2; weak D call: TRBD2 (5 bases). The CDR3 has 13 residues. Germline V CDR1 and CDR2: GTSNPN, SVGIG (reference sequence). V was trimmed by 8 bases and J by 0 bases, leaving 10 bases between them. The chain's CDR3 is CAVSGSNTGELFF. Here the CDR3 DNA reads TGTGCCGTGAGCGGTTCGAACACCGGGGAGCTGTTTTTT.

The chain links TRBV5-1 to TRBJ2-5; no definite D call. CDR3 length: 13 amino acids. V was trimmed by 1 base and J by 3 bases, leaving 7 bases between them. CDR1 SGHRS and CDR2 YFSETQ come from the germline V gene. The DNA of the CDR3 is TGCGCCAGCAGCTTGCACAAAGAAGAGACCCAGTACTTC. Protein: CASSLHKEETQYF.

The chain carries TRBV10-2 and TRBJ2-5, with TRBD2 matching 10 bases. Germline lookup yields CDR1 WSHSY and CDR2 SAAADI. Trimming at V came to 2 bases and at J to 0 bases, leaving 3 bases not matched to a gene. The CDR3 has 16 amino acids. The chain's CDR3 is CASSERTSGDQETQYF. For the CDR3, the DNA is TGCGCCAGCAGTGAGCGAACTAGCGGGGACCAAGAGACCCAGTACTTC.

The sample holds a few counts of this clonotype. J is TRBJ2-3 and V is TRBV7-8, with 7 bases fitting TRBD2. The CDR3 length is 16 residues. Looked up from germline, CDR1 is SGHVS and CDR2 is FQNEAQ. The V segment lost 1 base and the J segment 2 bases; nucleotides outside the gene matches: 6. In DNA, the CDR3 is TGTGCCAGCAGCTTAGACCTAGCGGACCTCACAGATACGCAGTATTTT. Translated, it gives CASSLDLADLTDTQYF.

This clonotype was found a few times. J is TRBJ2-7 and V is TRBV12-3 or TRBV12-4; 8 positions match TRBD1. The CDR3 sequence is 13 residues long. V was clipped by 3 bases and J by 12 bases; unmatched bases: 10. The CDR3 reads CASSFPGQVNLYF. The DNA of the CDR3 is TGTGCCAGCAGTTTCCCGGGACAGGTGAACCTGTACTTC.